Following are 9 T cell receptor beta chains from one sample sequenced in a study of blood T cells in healthy people across ages. A J-beta primer mix and a sample-barcoded 5' primer were used in a second PCR of about 7 to 12 cycles. TCRdb independently ran MiXCR on the 5' RACE reads; one entry per CDR3 protein. The repertoire consists of 550,000 to 700,000 distinct CDR3 sequences, with approximately 25% occurring once and the leading ten covering around 20%. The sequenced material came from blood. These receptors were collected from a woman aged 65 to 85 in good health.

This rearrangement joins TRBV29-1 to TRBJ2-1, with a tentative D call TRBD2 (5 bases). Per germline, CDR1 SQVTM and CDR2 ANQGSEA. Trimming pared 5 bases from V and 9 bases from J, leaving 17 bases between. This CDR3 has 13 residues. The CDR3 DNA reads as TGCAGCGTTAAAGGGAGTCATCACAGTGAGCAGTTCTTC. Protein: CSVKGSHHSEQFF.

This chain uses TRBV29-1 with TRBJ1-1, with 9 bases that match TRBD1. J lost 5 bases, V lost 5 bases, and 6 bases had no gene match. In germline, CDR1 is SQVTM, CDR2 ANQGSEA. This CDR3 contains 13 residues. Here the CDR3 reads CSVHRGRDTEAFF. The CDR3, as DNA: TGCAGCGTTCACAGGGGGCGGGATACTGAAGCTTTCTTT.

There are a few counts of this clonotype. This chain connects TRBV27 to TRBJ1-5, with D perhaps matching TRBD1 (6 bases). V lost 3 bases and J lost 13, with 22 bases in between. The germline V gene encodes CDR1 MNHEY and CDR2 SMNVEV (reference sequence). The CDR3 covers 15 residues. The CDR3 loop reads CASSFPGQPLYRQHF. DNA of the CDR3: TGTGCCAGCAGTTTTCCCGGACAGCCCCTGTATCGACAGCATTTT.

Comments on this clonotype: At one boundary the junction diverges from the germline segment, which might be a read error. This rearrangement joins TRBV7-2 to TRBJ2-5; maybe TRBD2 (6 bases). The end of the DNA fits TRBJ2-1 better, so the J call may be wrong. Germline CDR1 is SGHTA and CDR2 is FQGNSA. This CDR3 has 15 residues. The CDR3 protein is CASSLAGGGYNQQFF. CDR3 nucleotides: TGTGCCAGCAGCTTAGCGGGGGGAGGCTACAATCAGCAGTTCTTC.

Notes on this clonotype: A much larger clone sits a single nucleotide away, making a read error possible. This chain's CDR3 is CASRGLGHLATNEELFF. DNA of the CDR3: TGCGCCAGCAGAGGGTTGGGACATCTTGCAACTAATGAAGAACTGTTTTTT. This chain uses TRBV4-1 with TRBJ1-4; perhaps TRBD1 as D (6 bases). Germline V gene data show CDR1 as MGHRA and CDR2 as YSYEKL. This CDR3 has 17 amino acids.

The chain recombines TRBV2 with TRBJ2-7; D is unresolved. V gave up 3 bases and J gave up 1 base, with 16 bases separating them. The CDR3 runs to 16 residues. The V gene's germline CDR1 is SNHLY and CDR2 FYNNEI. The CDR3 DNA is TGTGCCAGCAGTGATATAAGGAAGTCGGAGTCCTACGAGCAGTACTTC. This codes for CASSDIRKSESYEQYF.

The V call is TRBV6-5, the J call TRBJ2-1; 7 bases map to TRBD1. The CDR3 sequence is 13 residues long. J was trimmed by 10 bases and V by 2 bases; bases with no gene match: 5. The germline CDR1 and CDR2 sequences are MNHEY and SVGAGI. CDR3 sequence (DNA): TGTGCCAGCAGTTACGGGGGACAGAAGGAGCAGTTCTTC. Amino acid sequence: CASSYGGQKEQFF.

V gene TRBV10-3 combines with J gene TRBJ2-7, with D perhaps matching TRBD2 (6 bases). Germline CDR1 is ENHRY and CDR2 is SYGVKD. The CDR3 totals 13 residues. Trimming left V 8 bases short and J 6 bases short, with 17 bases between. CDR3 sequence: CAIRTWGEGEQYF. CDR3 sequence (DNA): TGTGCCATCCGTACCTGGGGGGAAGGCGAGCAGTACTTC.

This clonotype was counted between two and nine times. The gene calls are TRBV7-8 and TRBJ1-4; perhaps TRBD1 as D (5 bases). This CDR3 comprises 15 residues. Looked up from germline, CDR1 is SGHVS and CDR2 is FQNEAQ. V lost 5 bases and J 4 bases, leaving 14 bases between the germline ends. The CDR3 sequence: CASSALWGDNEKLFF. CDR3 bases: TGTGCCAGCAGCGCCCTCTGGGGGGATAATGAAAAACTGTTTTTT. Based on the CDR3 plus reference TRBV7-8 and TRBJ1-4, the full variable domain is GAGVSQSPRYKVAKRGQDVALRCDPISGHVSLFWYQQALGQGPEFLTYFQNEAQLDKSGLPSDRFFAERPEGSVSTLKIQRTQQEDSAVYLCASSALWGDNEKLFFGSGTQLSVL.